This T cell receptor beta chain was recovered during a study of blood T cell repertoires in COVID-19. Looking at the study overall: Sites in the United States, Italy and Spain provided acute and convalescent COVID-19 samples.

Losses at the gene ends were 3 bases for V and 9 bases for J; bases not matched to a gene: 3. The CDR3 totals 13 residues. Here immunoSEQ multiplex PCR was the method, and the copy in TCRdb shows in-frame clones only, minus some. The sample shows 30,000 to 35,000 clones, around 87% of them seen only once. Sequencing used peripheral blood. The origin of this receptor is a man in his 70s with acute or convalescent COVID-19. The genes are TRBV12-3 or TRBV12-4 and TRBJ2-1; 9 bases are a match to TRBD1. The CDR3 DNA reads TGTGCCAGCAGTTTCGACAGGGGGAGTGAGCAGTTCTTC. Translating it yields CASSFDRGSEQFF.